Listed below are T cell receptor beta chains from one sample, sequenced in a study of cytomegalovirus exposure and HLA in healthy donors. TCRdb's copy holds only in-frame clones and misses some; the assay was immunoSEQ multiplex PCR. The sample includes tens of thousands of clones, about 93% seen only once; the top ten take roughly 3.2%. Sequencing used PBMCs. These receptors all come from a woman between 18 and 29 years old in good health and CMV-seropositive. Each CDR3 is given with its conserved first and last residue. The order of the fields is V gene, J gene, clone size, D gene, CDR3 DNA, CDR3 protein. The D gene is left open where the match is weak. For some rows the clone size is stated as once, few or many, or as a class when expanded; others skip it.

V: TRBV6-1; J: TRBJ2-2; size: .; D: TRBD2; DNA: TGTGCCAGCAGTGAAAGGTTCCCTAGCGGGAGAGGCGGGGAGCTGTTTTTT; CDR3: CASSERFPSGRGGELFF
V: TRBV28; J: TRBJ1-3; size: .; D: TRBD1; DNA: TGTGCCAGCAGTGGACAGGGGGCCGGGATGGACACCATATATTTT; CDR3: CASSGQGAGMDTIYF
V: TRBV2; J: TRBJ1-4; size: .; D: .; DNA: TGTGCCAGCAGTGGTAGGGAGAAACCAACTAATGAAAAACTGTTTTTT; CDR3: CASSGREKPTNEKLFF
V: TRBV5-5; J: TRBJ2-7; size: .; D: TRBD1; DNA: TGTGCCAGCAGCGCCGGACAGGGCGCCATCGGGTACGAGCAGTACTTC; CDR3: CASSAGQGAIGYEQYF
V: TRBV11-2; J: TRBJ2-5; size: .; D: .; DNA: TGTGCCAGCAGCTTAGTTCCGTATCAAGAGACCCAGTACTTC; CDR3: CASSLVPYQETQYF
V: TRBV5-1; J: TRBJ2-7; size: .; D: .; DNA: TGCGCCAGTTCAAGGACGGGGGACTCCTACGAGCAGTACTTC; CDR3: CASSRTGDSYEQYF
V: TRBV4-1; J: TRBJ2-7; size: .; D: TRBD1; DNA: TGCGCCAGCAGCCAAGTGTTCGGGGACAGGGGGGGCGAGCAGTACTTC; CDR3: CASSQVFGDRGGEQYF
V: TRBV7-2; J: TRBJ1-1; size: .; D: .; DNA: TGTGCCAGCAGCTCAAACAGGGTAATCACTGAAGCTTTCTTT; CDR3: CASSSNRVITEAFF
V: TRBV28; J: TRBJ1-1; size: .; D: .; DNA: TGTGCCAGCAGTTACATGGGGCAGGAAGCTTTCTTT; CDR3: CASSYMGQEAFF
V: TRBV10-1; J: TRBJ2-7; size: few; D: .; DNA: TGCGCCAGCAACACAGGGGGACTATCCTACGAGCAGTACTTC; CDR3: CASNTGGLSYEQYF
V: TRBV28; J: TRBJ2-1; size: .; D: .; DNA: TGTGCCAGCAGTCCGCACACCAATGAGCAGTTCTTC; CDR3: CASSPHTNEQFF
V: TRBV4-1; J: TRBJ2-7; size: .; D: TRBD2; DNA: TGCGCCAGCAGCCCCCAGGCTCTAGCGGACTACGAGCAGTACTTC; CDR3: CASSPQALADYEQYF
V: TRBV7-2; J: TRBJ2-2; size: .; D: .; DNA: TGTGCCAGCAGCTTAGCCTCTCGAGCCGGGGAGCTGTTTTTT; CDR3: CASSLASRAGELFF
V: TRBV28; J: TRBJ1-2; size: .; D: .; DNA: TGTGCCAGCACCGACGGGAGTGGCTACACCTTC; CDR3: CASTDGSGYTF
V: TRBV7-2; J: TRBJ2-1; size: once; D: .; DNA: TGTGCCAGCAGCTTAACGCCCTACTCCTACAATGAGCAGTTCTTC; CDR3: CASSLTPYSYNEQFF
V: TRBV28; J: TRBJ2-1; size: .; D: TRBD2; DNA: TGTGCCAGCAGTTTACGTAGCGGGGGGGCCTACAATGAGCAGTTCTTC; CDR3: CASSLRSGGAYNEQFF
V: TRBV6-6; J: TRBJ2-1; size: .; D: TRBD2; DNA: TGTGCCAGCAGTTACCCGGGACTAGCGGGAGCCAATGAGCAGTTCTTC; CDR3: CASSYPGLAGANEQFF
V: TRBV7-9; J: TRBJ2-3; size: .; D: .; DNA: TGTGCCAGCAGCCAGGATTCCCGATACACAGATACGCAGTATTTT; CDR3: CASSQDSRYTDTQYF
V: TRBV19; J: TRBJ2-1; size: .; D: TRBD2; DNA: TGTGCCAGTAGTCCAAGAACTAGCGGGACAACTGAGCAGTTCTTC; CDR3: CASSPRTSGTTEQFF
V: TRBV10-1; J: TRBJ1-2; size: .; D: TRBD1; DNA: TGCGCCGGGGACAGGAGCTATGGCTACACCTTC; CDR3: CAGDRSYGYTF
V: TRBV28; J: TRBJ2-1; size: .; D: TRBD1; DNA: TGTGCCAGCAGTAGCCCGACAGGGGCGGTAAATGAGCAGTTCTTC; CDR3: CASSSPTGAVNEQFF
V: TRBV6-1; J: TRBJ2-7; size: once; D: .; DNA: TGTGCCAGCAGTGAAAGGGGCAGCGAGCAGTACTTC; CDR3: CASSERGSEQYF
V: TRBV18; J: TRBJ2-5; size: .; D: TRBD2; DNA: TGTGCCAGCTCATCTGCCTTAGCGGGAGGAGGTGAGACCCAGTACTTC; CDR3: CASSSALAGGGETQYF
V: TRBV19; J: TRBJ2-1; size: .; D: TRBD2; DNA: TGTGCCAGTAGAATGGGACTAGCGAGCTCCTACAATGAGCAGTTCTTC; CDR3: CASRMGLASSYNEQFF
V: TRBV5-5; J: TRBJ1-2; size: .; D: .; DNA: TGTGCCAGCAGCGATGGTCCTCCAGGGAAATGGGTGGAAAACTATGGCTACACCTTC; CDR3: CASSDGPPGKWVENYGYTF
V: TRBV2; J: TRBJ1-5; size: .; D: TRBD1; DNA: TGTGCCAGCAGGGGGACAGGGCCAAATCAGCCCCAGCATTTT; CDR3: CASRGTGPNQPQHF
V: TRBV2; J: TRBJ2-2; size: .; D: TRBD2; DNA: TGTGCCAGCAGCCCTAGCGGGAGGGCCGCTACCGGGGAGCTGTTTTTT; CDR3: CASSPSGRAATGELFF
V: TRBV5-1; J: TRBJ2-7; size: .; D: TRBD2; DNA: TGCGCCAGCAGTCCCGGGACTAGCAAGCCCGAGCAGTACTTC; CDR3: CASSPGTSKPEQYF
V: TRBV11-1; J: TRBJ2-5; size: .; D: TRBD2; DNA: TGTGCCAGCAGCTTTTCGCGACTAGCGGACGAGACCCAGTACTTC; CDR3: CASSFSRLADETQYF
V: TRBV19; J: TRBJ2-7; size: .; D: TRBD1; DNA: TGTGCCAGCACCCCGACAGGGGCCTACGAGCAGTACTTC; CDR3: CASTPTGAYEQYF
V: TRBV15; J: TRBJ2-7; size: .; D: TRBD1; DNA: TGTGCCACCAGCAGAAAACAAGGGACAGCCTACGAGCAGTACTTC; CDR3: CATSRKQGTAYEQYF
V: TRBV5-1; J: TRBJ2-7; size: .; D: .; DNA: TGCGCCAGCAGCGTCGTGGCGGCGGGAACGACTTACGAGCAGTACTTC; CDR3: CASSVVAAGTTYEQYF
V: TRBV5-1; J: TRBJ2-2; size: .; D: .; DNA: TGCGCCAGCGGAAGAACAGTTAACACCGGGGAGCTGTTTTTT; CDR3: CASGRTVNTGELFF
V: TRBV5-1; J: TRBJ1-1; size: .; D: .; DNA: TGCGCCAGCAGCTTGTCATGGCCACGGACAGATGGCACTGAAGCTTTCTTT; CDR3: CASSLSWPRTDGTEAFF
V: TRBV28; J: TRBJ1-5; size: .; D: TRBD1; DNA: TGTGCCAGCAGGACGACAGGGCCTTATCAGCCCCAGCATTTT; CDR3: CASRTTGPYQPQHF
V: TRBV7-9; J: TRBJ1-2; size: .; D: TRBD1; DNA: TGTGCCAGCAGCTCCACAGGGGGGCACTATGGCTACACCTTC; CDR3: CASSSTGGHYGYTF
V: TRBV27; J: TRBJ1-1; size: .; D: TRBD1; DNA: TGTGCCAGCAGACTACAGGGGGGAATGAACACTGAAGCTTTCTTT; CDR3: CASRLQGGMNTEAFF
V: TRBV28; J: TRBJ1-4; size: once; D: .; DNA: TGTGCCAGCAGTTTAACAGGGTCTAGAGGGGCTAATGAAAAACTGTTTTTT; CDR3: CASSLTGSRGANEKLFF
V: TRBV4-3; J: TRBJ2-1; size: once; D: .; DNA: TGCGCCAGCAGCCAAGAACATGGGGCTTACAATGAGCAGTTCTTC; CDR3: CASSQEHGAYNEQFF
V: TRBV9; J: TRBJ2-5; size: .; D: TRBD1; DNA: TGTGCCAGCAGCGTAGCTCCAGGGGGCGCGTTGCAAGAGACCCAGTACTTC; CDR3: CASSVAPGGALQETQYF
V: TRBV19; J: TRBJ2-1; size: .; D: TRBD2; DNA: TGTGCCAGTACCCCGGGGGGGCGTCTTAGGTATGAGCAGTTCTTC; CDR3: CASTPGGRLRYEQFF
V: TRBV5-1; J: TRBJ2-1; size: .; D: .; DNA: TGCGCCAGCAGCGTGACAGGTTTCGACGGCGATGAGCAGTTCTTC; CDR3: CASSVTGFDGDEQFF
V: TRBV5-1; J: TRBJ2-5; size: .; D: .; DNA: TGCGCCAGCAGAAGAGCGGGCGGGGGCGGTGAAGAGACCCAGTACTTC; CDR3: CASRRAGGGGEETQYF
V: TRBV19; J: TRBJ1-6; size: .; D: .; DNA: TGTGCCAGTAGTCAGGTCGTAAATTCACCCCTCCACTTT; CDR3: CASSQVVNSPLHF
V: TRBV5-3; J: TRBJ1-2; size: .; D: TRBD1; DNA: TGTGCCGGCCCAAACGACAGGGAATATTTCGACGATGGCTACACCTTC; CDR3: CAGPNDREYFDDGYTF
V: TRBV4-1; J: TRBJ1-2; size: .; D: TRBD1; DNA: TGCGCCAGCAGCCATCTTGCCACCCGGGACAGGGGCCGATCGGGTGGCTACACCTTC; CDR3: CASSHLATRDRGRSGGYTF
V: TRBV4-2; J: TRBJ1-1; size: once; D: TRBD1; DNA: TGTGCCAGCAGCCAAGTTAGAAGACAGGGTAACACTGAAGCTTTCTTT; CDR3: CASSQVRRQGNTEAFF
V: TRBV7-9; J: TRBJ1-1; size: .; D: .; DNA: TGTGCCAGCAGCTTGGTGGAGGCGCAGAACACTGAAGCTTTCTTT; CDR3: CASSLVEAQNTEAFF
V: TRBV6-5; J: TRBJ1-2; size: .; D: TRBD1; DNA: TGTGCCAGCAGACCCCAGGGGGCGGACGGCTACACCTTC; CDR3: CASRPQGADGYTF
V: TRBV6-4; J: TRBJ1-1; size: .; D: .; DNA: TGTGCCAGCACCAGGGGAGAGGGGTCTGAAGCTTTCTTT; CDR3: CASTRGEGSEAFF
V: TRBV2; J: TRBJ2-7; size: .; D: .; DNA: TGTGCCAGCAGTGAGGCGGGGTCGTCCACCTACGAGCAGTACTTC; CDR3: CASSEAGSSTYEQYF
V: TRBV28; J: TRBJ1-2; size: .; D: TRBD1; DNA: TGTGCCAGCAGTTACCAGGGGGCGACTCCTCGGACCTATGGCTACACCTTC; CDR3: CASSYQGATPRTYGYTF